This T cell receptor (beta chain) is from a study of T cells in localized non-small cell lung cancer. Study outcomes and limitations: With higher T cell density in blood came longer overall survival. Because sequencing included only one region (of the tumor), heterogeneity remains possible. Tumor showed lower T cell clonality than uninvolved adjacent lung, where it was highest. For the top 100 tumor clones, a median approximately 50 also appeared in adjacent lung.

A word on this clone: The target antigen is unknown.

Unmatched junction bases numbered 13, after V lost 4 bases and J lost 5 bases. CDR3 length equals 17 residues. CDR1 SGHAT and CDR2 FQNNGV come from the germline V gene. Clones were sequenced by immunoSEQ multiplex PCR, and TCRdb holds only the in-frame ones, with some missing. The repertoire holds under 55,000 clones, 91% seen once, with over 9.5% in the top ten. The starting material was PBMCs, obtained before any cancer treatment. The TCR originated in a woman between 35 and 75 years old with stage II lung adenocarcinoma. The chain uses TRBV11-2 and TRBJ2-2; 7 positions agree with TRBD2. The CDR3 protein is CASSYRRSGGRTGELFF. CDR3 in DNA: TGTGCCAGCAGCTACCGGAGGTCGGGGGGACGGACCGGGGAGCTGTTTTTT.